Here is one T cell receptor (beta chain) with its context. The specificity of this receptor is unknown. Per-nucleotide qualities are absent, and no much larger clonotype sits a single base away. This entry belongs to a study of beta chain features in type 1 diabetes (dated by TCRdb to the late 2010s). Notes on the research overall: Mean age, gender distribution, total cell number and subset yield did not differ between patients and healthy donors. A total of around 100 million sorted cells were examined across all samples, and RNA yield correlated strongly with the number of cells per subset. In the study, recently diagnosed type 1 diabetes patients and matched healthy donors were compared on the TCRB repertoires of their sorted circulating CD4+ T cell subsets. Regulatory and stem cell-like memory subsets were obtained from only 8 patients and about 8 healthy donors, while naive and central memory subsets were obtained from all 30 or so donors.

All of the isolated RNA was reverse transcribed with the High Capacity cDNA Reverse Transcription Kit, so expressed TCRB transcripts were sequenced. Deep immunoSEQ sequencing was performed on naive, central memory and regulatory T cell samples, with an average of roughly 3.6 million total reads per sample. Sorted cells were lysed in RLT buffer, and RNA was extracted using DNase-treated RNeasy Micro or Mini kits according to cell number. To prevent cross-contamination, each cell subset was processed individually, whereas patient and healthy donor samples were processed jointly. TCRB sequences were amplified from cDNA with the immunoSEQ multiplex PCR, producing 87-bp fragments spanning the CDR3 region. Amplicons were sequenced on the Illumina HiSeq platform. Processing in the source paper ran as follows. Synthetic template baselines were used to correct PCR bias computationally, reads within Hamming distance 2 were collapsed together, and singletons that could not be merged were discarded. Reads were aligned against IMGT so that V, D and J genes, CDR3 length and insertions or deletions at six rearrangement sites could be assigned. Clonotype counts were normalized to sorted cell number within each subset before computing true diversity and Gini coefficients with the tcR R package. Repertoire sharing was quantified using the overlap coefficient calculated on TCRB nucleotide sequences. Out-of-frame TCRB sequences from naive cells were analyzed to stand in for the pre-selection repertoire. TCRdb's version of the immuneACCESS table is confined to in-frame rearrangements and falls short of the full clone set. An unresolved V gene accounts for under half of the shortfall where checked; the remainder is of unknown origin. The DNA gave D and trimming, while V, J and clone size come from that table. This sample lists 300,000 to 350,000 clones; roughly 14% were detected once. Clones ranked in the top ten supply about 0.016% of the sample.

A distance of 15 bases separates the germline ends of V and J, which lose 7 bases and 4 bases respectively. Spanning cysteine to phenylalanine, the CDR3 consists of 14 amino acids. Only the CDR3 DNA stays, 42 bases, in frame from base 1. In the germline V gene, CDR1 corresponds to SGHDT and CDR2 to YYEEEE. Each donor gave one peripheral blood draw, roughly 110 mL on average, collected into heparinised tubes. Naive, central memory, regulatory and stem cell-like memory CD4+ T cells were sorted on a BD FACSAria II using a panel including CD45RO, CCR7, CD25, CD127, CD95 and CD27. Every sorted population had a purity above 95%. PBMCs were separated immediately by Lymphoprep density gradient centrifugation and were stained directly, without being cultured. Samples were stained and sorted in pairs, with one healthy donor and one patient per experiment, so that batch effects were minimized. Study-wide conclusions, independent of this receptor: Shorter templates might be favored by PCR, yet because patient and control samples were amplified and corrected together, any such skew would affect both groups equally. Because small numbers of individuals were included in the HLA sub-analyses, any influence of HLA type on TCRB rearrangement was left unresolved. A moderate but significant shortening of TCRB CDR3 length was observed in type 1 diabetes patients in all four CD4+ subsets. Because cDNA rather than genomic DNA was sequenced, highly expressing activated cells could have been over-represented, although no difference in activation and CD3 levels was found between groups. At VDJ recombination sites, patients with type 1 diabetes made fewer insertions and deleted more nucleotides, a pattern implying thymic rearrangement abnormalities. The naive, central memory and regulatory TCRB repertoires appeared to resemble one another more closely among patients than among healthy donors.

This chain joins TRBV5-6 to TRBJ2-1; perhaps TRBD1 is the D gene, with 7 bases matching. The specimen was naive CD4+ T cells from blood. The sample's cell subset or site label is to be understood as: true naive CD4+ T cells. The receptor was derived from a woman between 18 and 29 years old with type 1 diabetes. The DNA sequence is given as TGTGCCAGCTCGCGGGACAGATATTACAATGAGCAGTTCTTC. Its protein is CASSRDRYYNEQFF. Where the CDR3 stops, the reference TRBV5-6 and TRBJ2-1 genes take over; the full variable domain is DAGVTQSPTHLIKTRGQQVTLRCSPKSGHDTVSWYQQALGQGPQFIFQYYEEEERQRGNFPDRFSGHQFPNYSSELNVNALLLGDSALYLCASSRDRYYNEQFFGPGTRLTVL.